The rows below give T cell receptor beta chains drawn from one sample of a study of blood T cell repertoires in COVID-19. TCRdb's table, derived via immunoSEQ multiplex PCR, lists solely in-frame clones and lacks some. This table holds about 160,000 clones, 70% to 85% found once. The material sequenced was peripheral blood. These receptors were taken from a woman between 40 and 55 years old with COVID-19, enrolled during active disease. CDR3s include the opening cysteine and the closing phenylalanine or tryptophan. Fields, in order: V gene, clone size, D gene, J gene, CDR3 DNA, CDR3 protein. A D gene is named only where the DNA matches it firmly. Clone size appears in some rows only: once, few, many, or a class for an expanded clone.

v_gene: TRBV7-9; abundance: once; d_gene: TRBD1; j_gene: TRBJ1-1; CDR3nt: TGTGCCAGCAGCTTAAAGGGGGGACAGAGGGAAGCTTTCTTT; CDR3aa: CASSLKGGQREAFF
v_gene: TRBV6-6; abundance: -; d_gene: -; j_gene: TRBJ2-1; CDR3nt: TGTGCCAGCAGTTATAGGCGGCTCTCTGCATACAATGAGCAGTTCTTC; CDR3aa: CASSYRRLSAYNEQFF
v_gene: TRBV6-1; abundance: -; d_gene: TRBD2; j_gene: TRBJ2-3; CDR3nt: TGTGCCAGCAGTGAAGCTCGGACTAGCGGAGCAGATACGCAGTATTTT; CDR3aa: CASSEARTSGADTQYF
v_gene: TRBV4-2; abundance: -; d_gene: -; j_gene: TRBJ2-5; CDR3nt: TGTGCCAGCAGCCAAGACGGACTGGGAGAGACCCAGTACTTC; CDR3aa: CASSQDGLGETQYF
v_gene: TRBV7-2; abundance: -; d_gene: -; j_gene: TRBJ2-7; CDR3nt: TGTGCCAGCAGCTTAAAACGATCCGGCGAGCAGTACTTC; CDR3aa: CASSLKRSGEQYF
v_gene: TRBV19; abundance: -; d_gene: -; j_gene: TRBJ1-2; CDR3nt: TGTGCCAGTAGTAGAACGGGGGGGGACTATGGCTACACCTTC; CDR3aa: CASSRTGGDYGYTF
v_gene: TRBV7-9; abundance: -; d_gene: TRBD1; j_gene: TRBJ2-5; CDR3nt: TGTGCCAGCAGCCCAGGACAGGGGGGGGAGACCCAGTACTTC; CDR3aa: CASSPGQGGETQYF
v_gene: TRBV24-1; abundance: many; d_gene: TRBD2; j_gene: TRBJ2-1; CDR3nt: TGTGCCACCAGTGATACTAGCGGCTCCTACAATGAGCAGTTCTTC; CDR3aa: CATSDTSGSYNEQFF
v_gene: TRBV28; abundance: once; d_gene: -; j_gene: TRBJ2-1; CDR3nt: TGTGCCAGCAGTTTCAGCGGTCCCTACAATGAGCAGTTCTTC; CDR3aa: CASSFSGPYNEQFF
v_gene: TRBV9; abundance: -; d_gene: TRBD2; j_gene: TRBJ2-7; CDR3nt: TGTGCCAGCAGTGAAGAGCAGGGACTAGCCCGGGGAGAGCAGTACTTC; CDR3aa: CASSEEQGLARGEQYF
v_gene: TRBV18; abundance: -; d_gene: -; j_gene: TRBJ2-1; CDR3nt: TGTGCCAGCTCACCGGGGGGGCTTGAGCAGTTCTTC; CDR3aa: CASSPGGLEQFF
v_gene: TRBV30; abundance: -; d_gene: TRBD1; j_gene: TRBJ1-2; CDR3nt: TGTGCCTGGAGCCGGGACAGGTCTAACTATGGCTACACCTTC; CDR3aa: CAWSRDRSNYGYTF
v_gene: TRBV9; abundance: once; d_gene: -; j_gene: TRBJ1-6; CDR3nt: TGTGCCAGCAGCGTAGTTCCGACTGGTTCACCCCTCCACTTT; CDR3aa: CASSVVPTGSPLHF
v_gene: TRBV6-5; abundance: -; d_gene: TRBD1; j_gene: TRBJ1-5; CDR3nt: TGTGCCAGCAATCCGGGACAGGGGAGTGTTCAGCCCCAGCATTTT; CDR3aa: CASNPGQGSVQPQHF
v_gene: TRBV6-1; abundance: -; d_gene: -; j_gene: TRBJ1-4; CDR3nt: TGTGCCAGCAGTGAACAGGGGTATGAAAAACTGTTTTTT; CDR3aa: CASSEQGYEKLFF
v_gene: TRBV27; abundance: -; d_gene: -; j_gene: TRBJ2-7; CDR3nt: TGTGCCAGCAGTTTAACGGGAGTACCCCTCGGGGAGCAGTACTTC; CDR3aa: CASSLTGVPLGEQYF
v_gene: TRBV6-5; abundance: -; d_gene: TRBD1; j_gene: TRBJ2-2; CDR3nt: TGTGCCAGCAGTCCCCGACAGGGGAAGACCGGGGAGCTGTTTTTT; CDR3aa: CASSPRQGKTGELFF
v_gene: TRBV30; abundance: few; d_gene: -; j_gene: TRBJ1-1; CDR3nt: TGTGCCTGGGGACGCTCGGGGACTGAAGCTTTCTTT; CDR3aa: CAWGRSGTEAFF
v_gene: TRBV27; abundance: -; d_gene: TRBD1; j_gene: TRBJ1-1; CDR3nt: TGTGCCAGCAGACTACAGGGGGCGAACACTGAAGCTTTCTTT; CDR3aa: CASRLQGANTEAFF
v_gene: TRBV7-3; abundance: -; d_gene: -; j_gene: TRBJ2-5; CDR3nt: TGTGCCAGCAGCGCGTCCCGGGACACAGAGACCCAGTACTTC; CDR3aa: CASSASRDTETQYF
v_gene: TRBV28; abundance: -; d_gene: TRBD1; j_gene: TRBJ1-6; CDR3nt: TGTGCCAGCAGTCCGCAACAGGGGAGCTCCTATAATTCACCCCTCCACTTT; CDR3aa: CASSPQQGSSYNSPLHF
v_gene: TRBV18; abundance: -; d_gene: -; j_gene: TRBJ2-6; CDR3nt: TGTGCCAGCTCACCAGGGCCCTTCTTCCCCTCTGGGGCCAACGTCCTGACTTTC; CDR3aa: CASSPGPFFPSGANVLTF
v_gene: TRBV27; abundance: few; d_gene: TRBD2; j_gene: TRBJ2-7; CDR3nt: TGTGCCAGCAGTTTAGGGCTAGCGGGAGGGCCCTCCTACGAGCAGTACTTC; CDR3aa: CASSLGLAGGPSYEQYF
v_gene: TRBV3-1/TRBV3-2; abundance: -; d_gene: TRBD1; j_gene: TRBJ2-6; CDR3nt: TGTGCCAGCAGCCCGGGACAGGGGGTCGGGGCCAACGTCCTGACTTTC; CDR3aa: CASSPGQGVGANVLTF
v_gene: TRBV20-1; abundance: -; d_gene: -; j_gene: TRBJ2-1; CDR3nt: TGCAGTGCTGGAATACTAGCCGCGCAGTTCTTC; CDR3aa: CSAGILAAQFF
v_gene: TRBV24-1; abundance: many; d_gene: -; j_gene: TRBJ2-3; CDR3nt: TGTGCCACCAGTGACCCCGCGCCCGGTAGCACAGATACGCAGTATTTT; CDR3aa: CATSDPAPGSTDTQYF
v_gene: TRBV27; abundance: -; d_gene: TRBD1; j_gene: TRBJ1-2; CDR3nt: TGTGCCAGCAGTACGACAGGGGGTTCCCTCTATGGCTACACCTTC; CDR3aa: CASSTTGGSLYGYTF
v_gene: TRBV11-3; abundance: many; d_gene: TRBD2; j_gene: TRBJ2-3; CDR3nt: TGTGCCAGCAGCTCCGGGAAGCGGGAGCGATTAGATGGAGATACGCAGTATTTT; CDR3aa: CASSSGKRERLDGDTQYF
v_gene: TRBV19; abundance: many; d_gene: TRBD1; j_gene: TRBJ1-3; CDR3nt: TGTGCCAGTAGTTTTCAGGGGGCAGGTGGAAACACCATATATTTT; CDR3aa: CASSFQGAGGNTIYF
v_gene: TRBV9; abundance: -; d_gene: -; j_gene: TRBJ2-2; CDR3nt: TGTGCCAGCAGTAAGCGGGCCCCAGAAAGGGAGCTGTTTTTT; CDR3aa: CASSKRAPERELFF
v_gene: TRBV7-2; abundance: -; d_gene: TRBD2; j_gene: TRBJ2-1; CDR3nt: TGTGCCAGCAGCTTAGGCGGCGGGAGGGCCAGAAATGAGCAGTTCTTC; CDR3aa: CASSLGGGRARNEQFF
v_gene: TRBV5-5; abundance: -; d_gene: TRBD1; j_gene: TRBJ2-1; CDR3nt: TGTGCCAGCAGCGCACAGGGGGTCAATGAGCAGTTCTTC; CDR3aa: CASSAQGVNEQFF
v_gene: TRBV4-1; abundance: -; d_gene: -; j_gene: TRBJ2-1; CDR3nt: TGCGCCAGCAGCCACCTACAGGGTTATGAGCAGTTCTTC; CDR3aa: CASSHLQGYEQFF